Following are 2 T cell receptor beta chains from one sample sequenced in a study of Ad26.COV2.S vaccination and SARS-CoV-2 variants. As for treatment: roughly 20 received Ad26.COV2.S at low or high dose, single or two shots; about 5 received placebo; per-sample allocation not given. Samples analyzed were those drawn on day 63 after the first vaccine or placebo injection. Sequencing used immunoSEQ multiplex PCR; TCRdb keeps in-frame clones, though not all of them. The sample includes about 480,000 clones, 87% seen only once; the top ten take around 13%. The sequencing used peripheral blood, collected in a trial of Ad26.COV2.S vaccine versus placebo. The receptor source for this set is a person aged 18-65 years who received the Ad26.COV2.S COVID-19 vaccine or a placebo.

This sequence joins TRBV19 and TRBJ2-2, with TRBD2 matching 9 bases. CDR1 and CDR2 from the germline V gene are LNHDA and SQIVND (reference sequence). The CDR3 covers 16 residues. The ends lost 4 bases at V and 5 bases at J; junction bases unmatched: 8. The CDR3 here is CASSTFGLARTGELFF. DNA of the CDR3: TGTGCCAGTAGTACATTCGGACTAGCGAGGACCGGGGAGCTGTTTTTT.

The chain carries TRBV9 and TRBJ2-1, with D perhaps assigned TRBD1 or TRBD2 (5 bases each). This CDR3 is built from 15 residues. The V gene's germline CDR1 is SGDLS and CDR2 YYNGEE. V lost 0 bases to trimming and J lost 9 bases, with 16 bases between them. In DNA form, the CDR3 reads TGTGCCAGCAGCGTAGTATGGGGGTCTGGGGCTGAGCAGTTCTTC. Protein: CASSVVWGSGAEQFF.